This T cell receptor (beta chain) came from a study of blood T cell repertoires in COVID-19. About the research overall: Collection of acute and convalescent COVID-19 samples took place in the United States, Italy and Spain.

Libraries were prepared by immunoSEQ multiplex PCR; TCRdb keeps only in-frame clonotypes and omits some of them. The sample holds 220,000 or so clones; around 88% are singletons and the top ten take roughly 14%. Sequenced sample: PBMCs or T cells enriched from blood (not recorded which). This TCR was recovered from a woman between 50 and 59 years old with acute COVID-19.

The DNA for the CDR3 is TGCAGTGCTATCAGGGACTACGAGCAGTACTTC. Translation: CSAIRDYEQYF. V gene TRBV20-1 combines with J gene TRBJ2-7, with D possibly TRBD1 on 5 matching bases. Germline V CDR1 and CDR2: DFQATT, SNEGSKA (reference sequence). V lost 4 bases and J lost 3, with 7 bases in between. This CDR3 is 11 amino acids long.